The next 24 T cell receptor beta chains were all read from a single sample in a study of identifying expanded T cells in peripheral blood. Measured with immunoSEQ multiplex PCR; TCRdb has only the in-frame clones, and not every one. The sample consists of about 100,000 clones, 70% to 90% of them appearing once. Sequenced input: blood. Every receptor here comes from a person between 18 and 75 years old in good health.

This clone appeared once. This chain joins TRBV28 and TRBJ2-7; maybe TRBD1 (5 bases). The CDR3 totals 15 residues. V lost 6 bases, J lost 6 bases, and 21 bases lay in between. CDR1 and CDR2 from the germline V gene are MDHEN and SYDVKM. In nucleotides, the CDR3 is TGTGCCAGCAGCCTGCCCACACAAGGACATGTCGAGCAGTACTTC. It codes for CASSLPTQGHVEQYF.

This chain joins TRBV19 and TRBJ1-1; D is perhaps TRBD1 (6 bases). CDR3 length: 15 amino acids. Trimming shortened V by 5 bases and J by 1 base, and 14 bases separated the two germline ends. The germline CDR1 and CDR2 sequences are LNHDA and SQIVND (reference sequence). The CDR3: CASSRQARGNTEAFF. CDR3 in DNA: TGTGCCAGTAGTCGACAGGCTAGGGGGAACACTGAAGCTTTCTTT.

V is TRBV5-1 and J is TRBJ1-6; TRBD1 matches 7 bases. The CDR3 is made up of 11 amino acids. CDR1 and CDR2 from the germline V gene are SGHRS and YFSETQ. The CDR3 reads CVLPRGTPLHF. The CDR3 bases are TGCGTTCTACCCAGGGGGACTCCCCTCCACTTT.

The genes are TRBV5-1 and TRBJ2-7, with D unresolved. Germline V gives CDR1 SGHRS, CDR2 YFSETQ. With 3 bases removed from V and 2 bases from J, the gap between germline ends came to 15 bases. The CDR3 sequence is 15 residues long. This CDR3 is CASSWGRQPAYEQYF. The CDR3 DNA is TGCGCCAGCAGCTGGGGTCGACAACCTGCCTACGAGCAGTACTTC.

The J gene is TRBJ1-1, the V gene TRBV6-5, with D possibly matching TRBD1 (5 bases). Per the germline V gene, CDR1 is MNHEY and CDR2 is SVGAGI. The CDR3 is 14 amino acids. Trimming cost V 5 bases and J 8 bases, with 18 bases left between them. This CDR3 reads CASSRTGPTQEAFF. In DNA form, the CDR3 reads TGTGCCAGCAGTAGGACGGGGCCCACTCAGGAAGCTTTCTTT.

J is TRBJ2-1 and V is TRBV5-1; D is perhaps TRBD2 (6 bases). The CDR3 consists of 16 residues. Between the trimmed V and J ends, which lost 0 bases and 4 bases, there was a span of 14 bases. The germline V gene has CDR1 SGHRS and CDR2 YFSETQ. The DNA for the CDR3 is TGCGCCAGCAGCTTGGACCCTGGGCTAGCGTACAATGAGCAGTTCTTC. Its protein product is CASSLDPGLAYNEQFF.

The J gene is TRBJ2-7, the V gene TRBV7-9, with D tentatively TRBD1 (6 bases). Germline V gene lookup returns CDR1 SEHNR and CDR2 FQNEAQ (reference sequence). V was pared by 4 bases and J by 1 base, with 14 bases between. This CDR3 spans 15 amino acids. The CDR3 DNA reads TGTGCCAGCAGCTCTAACAGGGTCCCATCCTACGAGCAGTACTTC. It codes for CASSSNRVPSYEQYF.

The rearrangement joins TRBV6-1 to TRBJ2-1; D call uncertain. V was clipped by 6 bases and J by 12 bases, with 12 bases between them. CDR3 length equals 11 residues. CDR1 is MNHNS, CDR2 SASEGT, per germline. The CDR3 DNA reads TGTGCCAGCAGCCCTCTCGTCGGGCAGTTCTTC. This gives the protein CASSPLVGQFF.

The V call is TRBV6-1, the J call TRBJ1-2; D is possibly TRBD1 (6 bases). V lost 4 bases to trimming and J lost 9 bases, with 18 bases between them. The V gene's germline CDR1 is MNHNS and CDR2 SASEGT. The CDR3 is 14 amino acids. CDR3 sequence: CASSGGRQAFSYTF. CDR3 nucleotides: TGTGCCAGCAGTGGGGGGAGACAGGCTTTTAGCTACACCTTC.

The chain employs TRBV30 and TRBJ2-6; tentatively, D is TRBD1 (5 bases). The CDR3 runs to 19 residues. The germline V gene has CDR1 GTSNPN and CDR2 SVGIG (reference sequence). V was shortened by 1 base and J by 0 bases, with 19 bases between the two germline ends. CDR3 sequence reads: CAWSASRTRPTSGANVLTF. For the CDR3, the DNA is TGTGCCTGGAGTGCCTCCAGGACAAGGCCCACCTCTGGGGCCAACGTCCTGACTTTC.

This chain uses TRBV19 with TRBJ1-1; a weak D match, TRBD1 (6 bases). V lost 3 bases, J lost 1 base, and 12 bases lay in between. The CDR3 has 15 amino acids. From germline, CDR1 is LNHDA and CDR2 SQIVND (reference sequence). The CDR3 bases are TGTGCCAGTAGTATTCCAGGGGTGGGGAACACTGAAGCTTTCTTT. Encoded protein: CASSIPGVGNTEAFF.

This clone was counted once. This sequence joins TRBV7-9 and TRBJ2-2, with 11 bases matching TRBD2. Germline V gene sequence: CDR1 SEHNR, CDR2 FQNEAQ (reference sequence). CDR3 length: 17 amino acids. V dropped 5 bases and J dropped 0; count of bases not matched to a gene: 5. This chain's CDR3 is CASSPRLAGSNTGELFF. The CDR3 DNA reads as TGTGCCAGCAGCCCAAGACTAGCGGGATCGAACACCGGGGAGCTGTTTTTT.

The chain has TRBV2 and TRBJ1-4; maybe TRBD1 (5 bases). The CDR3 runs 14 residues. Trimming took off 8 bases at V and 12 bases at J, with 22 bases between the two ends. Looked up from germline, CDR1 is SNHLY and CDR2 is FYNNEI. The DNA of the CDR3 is TGTGCCAGCGAGAAGACAGCCTCTATGATGGAACTGTTTTTT. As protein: CASEKTASMMELFF.

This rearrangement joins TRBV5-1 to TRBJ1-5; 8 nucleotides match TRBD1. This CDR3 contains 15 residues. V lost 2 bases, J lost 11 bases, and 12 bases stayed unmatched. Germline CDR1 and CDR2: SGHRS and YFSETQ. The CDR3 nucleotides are TGCGCCAGCAGCTTCTCAGGGGGCCCTCAAGAGGCCCAGCATTTT. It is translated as CASSFSGGPQEAQHF.

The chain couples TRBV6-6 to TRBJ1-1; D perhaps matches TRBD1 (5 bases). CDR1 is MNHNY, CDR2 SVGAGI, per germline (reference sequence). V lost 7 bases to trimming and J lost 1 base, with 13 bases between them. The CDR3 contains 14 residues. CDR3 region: CASIGGRANTEAFF. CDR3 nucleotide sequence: TGTGCCAGCATTGGGGGACGGGCGAACACTGAAGCTTTCTTT.

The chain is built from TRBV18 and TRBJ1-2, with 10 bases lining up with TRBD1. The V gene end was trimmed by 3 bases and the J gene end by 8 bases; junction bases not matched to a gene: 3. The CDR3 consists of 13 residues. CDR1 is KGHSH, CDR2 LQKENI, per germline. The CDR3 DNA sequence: TGTGCCAGCTCACCGGGACAGGGGAACGGCTACACCTTC. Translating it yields CASSPGQGNGYTF.

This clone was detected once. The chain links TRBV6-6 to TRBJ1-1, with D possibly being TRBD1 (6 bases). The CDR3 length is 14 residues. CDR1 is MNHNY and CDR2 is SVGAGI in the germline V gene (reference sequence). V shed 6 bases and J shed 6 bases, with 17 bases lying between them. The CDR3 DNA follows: TGTGCCAGCAGCCCCGGGGGAAGGACAGCTGAAGCTTTCTTT. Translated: CASSPGGRTAEAFF.

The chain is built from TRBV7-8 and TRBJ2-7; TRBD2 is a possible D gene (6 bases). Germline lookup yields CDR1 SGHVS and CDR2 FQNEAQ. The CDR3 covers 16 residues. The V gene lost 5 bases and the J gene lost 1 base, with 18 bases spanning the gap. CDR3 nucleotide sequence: TGTGCCAGCAGCCACCGGTTCGGGACTCCTTCCTACGAGCAGTACTTC. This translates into CASSHRFGTPSYEQYF.

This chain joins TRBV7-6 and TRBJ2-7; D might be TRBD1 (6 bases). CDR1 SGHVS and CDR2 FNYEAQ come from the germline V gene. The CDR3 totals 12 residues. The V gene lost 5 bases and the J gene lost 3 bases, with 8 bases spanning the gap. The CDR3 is CASSTRGYEQYF. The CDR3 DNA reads TGTGCCAGCAGCACCAGGGGCTACGAGCAGTACTTC.

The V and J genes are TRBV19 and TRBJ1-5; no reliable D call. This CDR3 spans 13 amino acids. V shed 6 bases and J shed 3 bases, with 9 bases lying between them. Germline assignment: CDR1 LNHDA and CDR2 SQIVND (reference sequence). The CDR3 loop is CASSPNFNQPQHF. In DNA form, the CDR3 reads TGTGCCAGTAGCCCCAATTTCAATCAGCCCCAGCATTTT.

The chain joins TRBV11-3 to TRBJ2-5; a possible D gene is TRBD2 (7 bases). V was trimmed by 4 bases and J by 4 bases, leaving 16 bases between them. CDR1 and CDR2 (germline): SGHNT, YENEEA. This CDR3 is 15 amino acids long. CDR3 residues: CASSWEGGGGETQYF. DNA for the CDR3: TGTGCCAGCAGCTGGGAGGGCGGAGGGGGAGAGACCCAGTACTTC.

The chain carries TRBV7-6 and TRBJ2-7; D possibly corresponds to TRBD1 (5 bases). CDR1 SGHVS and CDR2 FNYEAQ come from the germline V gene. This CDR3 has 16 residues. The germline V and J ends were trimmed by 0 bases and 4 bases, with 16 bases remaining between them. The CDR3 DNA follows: TGTGCCAGCAGCTTAGCGGGTACAGGTGGGATGTACGAGCAGTACTTC. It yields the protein CASSLAGTGGMYEQYF. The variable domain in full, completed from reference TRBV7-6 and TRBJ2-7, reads GAGVSQSPRYKVTKRGQDVALRCDPISGHVSLYWYRQALGQGPEFLTYFNYEAQQDKSGLPNDRFSAERPEGSISTLTIQRTEQRDSAMYRCASSLAGTGGMYEQYFGPGTRLTVT.

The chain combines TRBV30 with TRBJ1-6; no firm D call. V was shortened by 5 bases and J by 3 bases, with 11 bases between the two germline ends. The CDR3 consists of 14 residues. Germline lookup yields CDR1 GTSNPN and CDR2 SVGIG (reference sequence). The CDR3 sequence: CAWGNINYNSPLHF. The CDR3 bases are TGTGCCTGGGGGAATATCAACTATAATTCACCCCTCCACTTT. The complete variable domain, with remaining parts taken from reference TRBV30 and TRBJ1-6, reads SQTIHQWPATLVQPVGSPLSLECTVEGTSNPNLYWYRQAAGRGLQLLFYSVGIGQISSEVPQNLSASRPQDRQFILSSKKLLLSDSGFYLCAWGNINYNSPLHFGNGTRLTVT.

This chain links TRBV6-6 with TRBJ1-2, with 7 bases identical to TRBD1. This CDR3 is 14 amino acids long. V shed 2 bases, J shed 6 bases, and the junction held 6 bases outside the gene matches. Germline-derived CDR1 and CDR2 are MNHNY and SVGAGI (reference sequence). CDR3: CASSYQGVRDGYTF. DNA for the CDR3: TGTGCCAGCAGTTACCAGGGGGTAAGGGATGGCTACACCTTC.